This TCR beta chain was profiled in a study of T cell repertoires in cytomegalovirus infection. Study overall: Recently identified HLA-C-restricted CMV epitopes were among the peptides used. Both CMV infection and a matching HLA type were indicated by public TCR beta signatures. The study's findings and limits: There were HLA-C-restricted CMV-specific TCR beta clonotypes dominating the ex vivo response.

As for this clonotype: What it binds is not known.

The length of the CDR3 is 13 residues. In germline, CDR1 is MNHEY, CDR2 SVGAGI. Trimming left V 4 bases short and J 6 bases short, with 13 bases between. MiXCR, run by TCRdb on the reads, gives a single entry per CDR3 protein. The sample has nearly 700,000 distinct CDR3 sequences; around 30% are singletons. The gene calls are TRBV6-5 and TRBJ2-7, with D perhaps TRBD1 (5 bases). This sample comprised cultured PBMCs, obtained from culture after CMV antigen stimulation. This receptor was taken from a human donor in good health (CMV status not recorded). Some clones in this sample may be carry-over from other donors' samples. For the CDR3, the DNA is TGTGCCAGCAGTTCCCTAGACAGAGGCGAGCAGTACTTC. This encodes CASSSLDRGEQYF.